This is a list of T cell receptor beta chains from one sample in a study of blood T cell repertoires in COVID-19. Libraries were prepared by immunoSEQ multiplex PCR; TCRdb keeps only in-frame clonotypes and omits some of them. The sample has 130,000 or so clones, 85% to 90% seen once. Material for sequencing was peripheral blood. All receptors come from a woman aged 55-69 years with acute or convalescent COVID-19. Each CDR3 is given with its conserved first and last residue. D genes are given only for firm matches. Only part of the rows carry a size: once, few, many, or a class if the clone is expanded.

.,16,TRBD1,TRBV28,TRBJ1-2,CASSRGTGGVNYGYTF,TGTGCCAGCAGCCGCGGGACAGGGGGTGTTAACTATGGCTACACCTTC
.,15,TRBD2,TRBV28,TRBJ2-1,CASSKSGVKHNEQFF,TGTGCCAGCAGCAAAAGCGGGGTAAAACACAATGAGCAGTTCTTC
.,19,TRBD1,TRBV10-2,TRBJ2-1,CASSESIGSTTGTGFEQFF,TGCGCCAGCAGTGAGTCGATAGGGTCCACAACCGGGACAGGATTTGAGCAGTTCTTC
.,17,TRBD1,TRBV6-2/TRBV6-3,TRBJ1-1,CASSYGSMGQLNTEAFF,TGTGCCAGCAGTTACGGTTCTATGGGACAGCTGAACACTGAAGCTTTCTTT
once,15,TRBD1,TRBV5-4,TRBJ2-2,CASSSDRGLGGELFF,TGTGCCAGCAGCTCCGACAGGGGGCTAGGTGGGGAGCTGTTTTTT
.,16,TRBD2,TRBV7-9,TRBJ2-2,CASRSGLVQNTGELFF,TGTGCCAGCAGATCGGGACTAGTTCAGAACACCGGGGAGCTGTTTTTT
.,15,TRBD2,TRBV2,TRBJ2-1,CASSAASGAYNEQFF,TGTGCCAGCAGTGCGGCTAGCGGGGCTTACAATGAGCAGTTCTTC
.,13,.,TRBV7-9,TRBJ2-7,CASSLGSYYEQYF,TGTGCCAGCAGCTTAGGCAGTTACTACGAGCAGTACTTC
.,18,.,TRBV25-1,TRBJ1-6,CASNELSIYSSYNSPLHF,TGTGCCAGCAATGAGTTGAGCATTTACAGCTCCTATAATTCACCCCTCCACTTT
.,14,.,TRBV10-3,TRBJ1-3,CAISEGVSGNTIYF,TGTGCCATCAGTGAGGGAGTTTCTGGAAACACCATATATTTT
once,18,TRBD2,TRBV7-9,TRBJ2-3,CASRPPGTSGGASDTQYF,TGTGCCAGCAGGCCCCCCGGGACTAGCGGGGGGGCCTCAGATACGCAGTATTTT
.,13,.,TRBV29-1,TRBJ2-5,CSFRWGLFETQYF,TGCAGCTTCCGGTGGGGGCTGTTTGAGACCCAGTACTTC
.,14,TRBD1,TRBV11-3,TRBJ2-7,CASSYRDRNYEQYF,TGTGCCAGCAGCTACCGGGACAGGAACTACGAGCAGTACTTC
.,14,TRBD1,TRBV27,TRBJ2-1,CASSLRQGYNEQFF,TGTGCCAGCAGCCTCCGACAGGGCTACAATGAGCAGTTCTTC
few,16,.,TRBV15,TRBJ1-5,CATSSPWGGPNQPQHF,TGTGCCACCAGCAGCCCCTGGGGGGGGCCCAATCAGCCCCAGCATTTT
.,19,TRBD1,TRBV5-4,TRBJ1-5,CASITKTRQGRKSNQPQHF,TGTGCCAGCATCACCAAGACCCGACAGGGTCGGAAGAGCAATCAGCCCCAGCATTTT
.,12,TRBD1,TRBV24-1,TRBJ2-7,CATGTGEGEQYF,TGTGCCACCGGGACAGGAGAGGGCGAGCAGTACTTC
.,14,.,TRBV6-5,TRBJ2-2,CASSYGTSSGELFF,TGTGCCAGCAGTTACGGCACAAGTTCCGGGGAGCTGTTTTTT
.,19,TRBD2,TRBV6-2/TRBV6-3,TRBJ2-7,CASSSVIPPLSGGSYEQYF,TGTGCCAGCAGTTCCGTGATCCCCCCCCTCAGCGGGGGGTCCTACGAGCAGTACTTC
.,14,.,TRBV6-5,TRBJ2-2,CASVWSWSTGELFF,TGTGCCAGCGTTTGGAGTTGGAGCACCGGGGAGCTGTTTTTT
.,15,.,TRBV21-1,TRBJ2-1,CASSRGLAGLNEQFF,TGTGCCAGCAGCAGGGGACTAGCGGGACTCAATGAGCAGTTCTTC
.,13,.,TRBV9,TRBJ1-2,CASSVVGGKGYTF,TGTGCCAGCAGCGTAGTGGGAGGGAAAGGCTACACCTTC
once,14,.,TRBV19,TRBJ1-2,CASSLIPGFYGYTF,TGTGCCAGTAGTCTAATTCCGGGATTCTATGGCTACACCTTC
.,11,.,TRBV5-1,TRBJ1-2,CASSLDVGYTF,TGCGCCAGCAGCTTGGATGTAGGCTACACCTTC
.,13,TRBD1,TRBV12-3/TRBV12-4,TRBJ2-4,CASSDRDSWVRYF,TGTGCCAGCAGTGACCGGGACAGTTGGGTGCGGTACTTC
.,14,TRBD1,TRBV2,TRBJ1-2,CASTRTGLGDGYTF,TGTGCCAGCACCCGGACAGGCCTAGGGGATGGCTACACCTTC
.,17,TRBD2,TRBV9,TRBJ2-1,CASSVEMGLAPYNEQFF,TGTGCCAGCAGCGTAGAAATGGGACTAGCCCCCTACAATGAGCAGTTCTTC
.,15,TRBD2,TRBV13,TRBJ2-3,CASSLRGGLADTQYF,TGTGCCAGCAGCTTGCGGGGGGGCTTAGCAGATACGCAGTATTTT
.,15,.,TRBV6-5,TRBJ1-6,CASSYGAGEGSPLHF,TGTGCCAGCAGTTATGGTGCAGGTGAGGGTTCACCCCTCCACTTT
.,16,.,TRBV11-3,TRBJ1-2,CASSLDLRGDGYGYTF,TGTGCCAGCAGCTTAGATCTAAGGGGCGACGGCTATGGCTACACCTTC
.,15,TRBD2,TRBV19,TRBJ2-7,CASRPSGGYSYEQYF,TGTGCCAGTAGACCTAGCGGGGGCTACTCCTACGAGCAGTACTTC
.,16,.,TRBV7-2,TRBJ1-2,CASRHILRASNYGYTF,TGTGCCAGCAGACATATTCTCAGGGCCAGTAACTATGGCTACACCTTC
.,16,.,TRBV10-3,TRBJ1-3,CAIRATDRSSGNTIYF,TGTGCCATCAGGGCCACTGACAGGAGCTCTGGAAACACCATATATTTT
.,15,TRBD1,TRBV5-1,TRBJ1-5,CASSPGTGLNQPQHF,TGCGCCAGCAGCCCCGGGACAGGGCTTAATCAGCCCCAGCATTTT
few,14,.,TRBV27,TRBJ1-4,CASSKQGINEKLFF,TGTGCCAGCAGCAAACAGGGTATTAATGAAAAACTGTTTTTT
.,13,.,TRBV6-4,TRBJ2-2,CASSPERAGELFF,TGTGCCAGCAGTCCCGAACGGGCCGGGGAGCTGTTTTTT
.,17,TRBD2,TRBV12-5,TRBJ2-4,CASGLGIAGPAKNIQYF,TGTGCTAGTGGTTTGGGAATAGCGGGACCAGCCAAAAACATTCAGTACTTC
once,14,TRBD1,TRBV30,TRBJ1-6,CARSSGQENSPLHF,TGTGCCCGTTCATCGGGACAGGAGAATTCACCCCTCCACTTT
.,12,.,TRBV19,TRBJ2-1,CASTGAEDEQFF,TGTGCCAGTACAGGGGCTGAGGATGAGCAGTTCTTC
.,17,.,TRBV5-1,TRBJ2-2,CASSRDILRSNTGELFF,TGCGCCAGCAGCCGGGACATATTAAGGTCGAACACCGGGGAGCTGTTTTTT
.,15,TRBD2,TRBV11-3,TRBJ2-4,CASSAGGLAKNIQYF,TGTGCCAGCAGCGCGGGGGGGCTAGCCAAAAACATTCAGTACTTC
.,15,TRBD2,TRBV7-2,TRBJ2-2,CASRLSGGGTGELFF,TGTGCCAGCAGGCTAAGCGGGGGCGGCACCGGGGAGCTGTTTTTT
.,15,.,TRBV11-3,TRBJ2-7,CASSPSGTFAYEQYF,TGTGCCAGCAGCCCTTCCGGGACATTTGCCTACGAGCAGTACTTC
.,16,TRBD1,TRBV5-4,TRBJ2-1,CASSLWTGGLRGEQFF,TGTGCCAGCAGCTTATGGACAGGGGGCCTTCGTGGTGAGCAGTTCTTC
.,13,.,TRBV12-3/TRBV12-4,TRBJ1-5,CASTWGPDLGQHF,TGTGCCAGCACTTGGGGGCCTGACCTTGGCCAGCATTTT
.,15,.,TRBV5-8,TRBJ1-1,CASSRRRQMNTEAFF,TGTGCCAGCAGCCGCCGCCGACAGATGAACACTGAAGCTTTCTTT
.,15,TRBD1,TRBV5-8,TRBJ1-6,CASSRPGTGEWPLHF,TGTGCCAGCAGCCGTCCCGGGACAGGGGAGTGGCCCCTCCACTTT
.,14,.,TRBV20-1,TRBJ2-7,CSASVGRAVSEQYF,TGCAGTGCTAGTGTCGGCAGGGCTGTCTCTGAGCAGTACTTC
.,14,.,TRBV5-1,TRBJ1-2,CASSSTTGNYGYTF,TGCGCCAGCAGCTCGACCACAGGGAACTATGGCTACACCTTC
.,18,TRBD1,TRBV30,TRBJ1-5,CAWSVGRGHPFGNQPQHF,TGTGCCTGGAGTGTGGGCAGGGGGCACCCGTTCGGCAATCAGCCCCAGCATTTT
.,15,.,TRBV9,TRBJ2-2,CASSTTGGVTGELFF,TGTGCCAGCAGTACAACTGGCGGTGTGACCGGGGAGCTGTTTTTT
.,17,.,TRBV18,TRBJ2-6,CASSPTTGISGANVLTF,TGTGCCAGCTCACCAACTACCGGCATCTCTGGGGCCAACGTCCTGACTTTC
.,12,.,TRBV7-9,TRBJ1-5,CASSWGDQPQHF,TGTGCCAGCAGCTGGGGGGATCAGCCCCAGCATTTT